This T cell receptor (beta chain) came from a study of early T cells in non-severe SARS-CoV-2 infection. Study-wide context: Chains were unpaired, as sequencing was done on bulk RNA from unsorted whole blood. Whole-study findings and limits: VDJdb-based annotation leaned toward anti-spike CD8 responses and missed private and CD4 specificities.

This clonotype was observed many times. Its antigen remains unknown. Individually, cDNA molecules had unique molecular identifiers attached to them. TCRdb passed the 5' RACE reads through MiXCR, listing each CDR3 protein once. This sample has fewer than 110,000 distinct CDR3 sequences, with 8.5% to 14% found just once. The source of this sequence is an adult who was a healthcare worker with PCR-confirmed SARS-CoV-2 infection or an uninfected control (not recorded which). The source material was whole blood.

CDR3 coding DNA: TGTGCCAGCAGCTTAGATTGGTGGTCGGGGGCTTTCTTT. It is translated as CASSLDWWSGAFF. The chain recombines TRBV11-2 with TRBJ1-1; D not resolved. This CDR3 region has 13 residues. V shed 0 bases and J shed 11 bases, with 13 bases lying between them. Germline-derived CDR1 and CDR2 are SGHAT and FQNNGV. Full variable domain (remainder filled in from reference TRBV11-2 and TRBJ1-1): EAGVAQSPRYKIIEKRQSVAFWCNPISGHATLYWYQQILGQGPKLLIQFQNNGVVDDSQLPKDRFSAERLKGVDSTLKIQPAKLEDSAVYLCASSLDWWSGAFFGQGTRLTVV.